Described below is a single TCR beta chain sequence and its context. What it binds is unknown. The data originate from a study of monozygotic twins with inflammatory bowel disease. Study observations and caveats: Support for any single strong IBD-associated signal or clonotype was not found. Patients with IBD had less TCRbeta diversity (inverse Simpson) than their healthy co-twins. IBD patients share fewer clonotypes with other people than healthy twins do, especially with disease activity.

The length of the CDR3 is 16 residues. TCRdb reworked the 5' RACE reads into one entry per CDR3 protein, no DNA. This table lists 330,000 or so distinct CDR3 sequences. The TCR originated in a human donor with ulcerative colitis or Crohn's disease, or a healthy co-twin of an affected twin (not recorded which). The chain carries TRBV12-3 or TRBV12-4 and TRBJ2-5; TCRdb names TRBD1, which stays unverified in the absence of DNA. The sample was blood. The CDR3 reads CASSSGSGGGQETQYF.